The sequence of this T cell receptor beta chain was determined in a study of blood T cells in healthy people across ages. Study-level results: Older individuals had lower TCR beta diversity per million T cells (the decline was roughly linear).

PBMCs numbering at least 6.5 million were isolated per sample. RNA extraction gave at least 5 micrograms of total RNA per sample. The V end was cut by 4 bases, the J end by 4 bases, with 13 bases between. The CDR3 contains 13 residues. Germline CDR1 and CDR2: DFQATT and SNEGSKA (reference sequence). Regarding this clonotype: The antigen is not known.

Primers used in a second PCR of roughly 7 to 12 cycles were a sample-barcoded 5' primer and a J-beta primer mix. Every cDNA molecule carried a tag from a template-switch adaptor bearing 12 random nucleotides. In TCRdb, the 5' RACE reads were re-called with MiXCR into one record per CDR3 protein. This table has 1 million to 1.2 million distinct CDR3 sequences, around two fifths appearing once. This receptor was identified in a man between 18 and 35 years old in good health. The sequenced sample consisted of blood. The chain has TRBV20-1 and TRBJ1-2, with TRBD1 as a possible D gene (5 bases). The CDR3 protein is CSATQDGSYGYTF. CDR3 in DNA: TGCAGTGCTACACAGGACGGGAGCTATGGCTACACCTTC.